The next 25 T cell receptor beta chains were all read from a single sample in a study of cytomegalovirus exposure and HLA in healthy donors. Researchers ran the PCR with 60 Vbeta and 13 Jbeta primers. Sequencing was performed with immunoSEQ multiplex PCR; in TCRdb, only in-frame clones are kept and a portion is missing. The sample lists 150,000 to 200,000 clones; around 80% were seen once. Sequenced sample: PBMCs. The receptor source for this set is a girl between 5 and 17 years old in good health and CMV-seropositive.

The CDR3 region has the DNA TGCGCCAGCAGTGGCCTGAAACCCGGGACAGGGGTCTCAGAGACCCAGTACTTC. Translated: CASSGLKPGTGVSETQYF. The chain employs TRBV10-1 and TRBJ2-5; 10 bases agree with TRBD1. The V segment lost 4 bases and the J segment 4 bases; nucleotides outside the gene matches: 15. The CDR3 is made up of 18 amino acids. The V gene's germline CDR1 is WNHNN and CDR2 SYGVQD (reference sequence).

The chain's CDR3 is CASSPETGLNTEAFF. CDR3 bases: TGTGCCAGCAGCCCAGAGACAGGGTTGAACACTGAAGCTTTCTTT. This rearrangement joins TRBV5-4 to TRBJ1-1, with 7 nucleotides matching TRBD1. V dropped 4 bases and J dropped 0; count of bases not matched to a gene: 6. Germline V lookup: CDR1 SGHNT, CDR2 YYREEE (reference sequence). This CDR3 spans 15 amino acids.

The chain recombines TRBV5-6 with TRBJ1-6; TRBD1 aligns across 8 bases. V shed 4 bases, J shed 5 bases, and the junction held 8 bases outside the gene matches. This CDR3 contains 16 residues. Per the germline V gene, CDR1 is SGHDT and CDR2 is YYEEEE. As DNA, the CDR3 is TGTGCCAGCAGCAGTGACAGGGGTATGCATAATTCACCCCTCCACTTT. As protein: CASSSDRGMHNSPLHF.

The CDR3 nucleotides read TGTGCCAGCGAACGGGAGGTGAACACCGGGGAGCTGTTTTTT. It specifies CASEREVNTGELFF. V gene TRBV9 combines with J gene TRBJ2-2; 7 bases match TRBD2. With 7 bases clipped from V and 1 base from J, the junction kept 4 bases outside the gene matches. Germline lookup yields CDR1 SGDLS and CDR2 YYNGEE. This CDR3 contains 14 residues.

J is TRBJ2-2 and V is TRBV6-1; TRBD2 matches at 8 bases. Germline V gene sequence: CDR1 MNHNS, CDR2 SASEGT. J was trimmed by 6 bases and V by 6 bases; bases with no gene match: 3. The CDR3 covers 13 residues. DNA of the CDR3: TGTGCCAGCAGAGGACTAGCCTCCGGGGAGCTGTTTTTT. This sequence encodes CASRGLASGELFF.

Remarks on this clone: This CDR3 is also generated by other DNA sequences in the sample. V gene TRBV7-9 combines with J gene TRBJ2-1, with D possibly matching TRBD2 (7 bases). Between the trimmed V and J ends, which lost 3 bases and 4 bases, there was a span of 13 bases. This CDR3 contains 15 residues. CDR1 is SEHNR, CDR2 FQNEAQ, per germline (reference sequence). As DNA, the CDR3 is TGTGCCAGCAGCTTGGGGGCGGGGGAGTACAATGAGCAGTTCTTC. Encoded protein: CASSLGAGEYNEQFF.

CDR3 in amino acids: CAISASASGGNEQFF. In nucleotides, the CDR3 is TGTGCCATCAGTGCTTCGGCTAGCGGGGGGAATGAGCAGTTCTTC. The V and J genes are TRBV10-3 and TRBJ2-1; 11 positions agree with TRBD2. This CDR3 has 15 residues. Looked up from germline, CDR1 is ENHRY and CDR2 is SYGVKD. With 4 bases clipped from V and 7 bases from J, the junction kept 6 bases outside the gene matches.

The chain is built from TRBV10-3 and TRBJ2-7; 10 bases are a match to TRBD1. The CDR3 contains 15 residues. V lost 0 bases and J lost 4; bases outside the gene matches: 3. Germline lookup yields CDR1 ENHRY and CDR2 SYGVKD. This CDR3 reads CAISESGQGNYEQYF. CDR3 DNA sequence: TGTGCCATCAGTGAGTCGGGACAGGGGAATTACGAGCAGTACTTC.

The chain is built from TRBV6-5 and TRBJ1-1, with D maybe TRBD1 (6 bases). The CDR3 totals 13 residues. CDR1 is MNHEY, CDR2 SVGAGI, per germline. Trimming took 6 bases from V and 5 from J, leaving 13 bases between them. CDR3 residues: CASSITGNTEAFF. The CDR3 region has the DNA TGTGCCAGCAGCATTACAGGGAATACTGAAGCTTTCTTT.

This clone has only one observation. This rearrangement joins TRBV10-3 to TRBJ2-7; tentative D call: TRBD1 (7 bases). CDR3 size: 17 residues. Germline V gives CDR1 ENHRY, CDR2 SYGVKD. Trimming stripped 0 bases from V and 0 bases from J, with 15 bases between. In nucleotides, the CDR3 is TGTGCCATCAGTGAGTCGATAACGCGGGACAGCTCCTACGAGCAGTACTTC. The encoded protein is CAISESITRDSSYEQYF.

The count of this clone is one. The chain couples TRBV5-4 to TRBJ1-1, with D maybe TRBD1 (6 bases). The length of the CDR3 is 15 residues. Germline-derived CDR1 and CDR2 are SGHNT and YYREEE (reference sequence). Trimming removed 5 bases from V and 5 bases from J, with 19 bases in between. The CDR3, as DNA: TGTGCCAGCAGGATTGTTGGCAGGGGCGGAACTGAAGCTTTCTTT. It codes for CASRIVGRGGTEAFF. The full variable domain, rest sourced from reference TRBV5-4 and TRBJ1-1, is ETGVTQSPTHLIKTRGQQVTLRCSSQSGHNTVSWYQQALGQGPQFIFQYYREEENGRGNFPPRFSGLQFPNYSSELNVNALELDDSALYLCASRIVGRGGTEAFFGQGTRLTVV.

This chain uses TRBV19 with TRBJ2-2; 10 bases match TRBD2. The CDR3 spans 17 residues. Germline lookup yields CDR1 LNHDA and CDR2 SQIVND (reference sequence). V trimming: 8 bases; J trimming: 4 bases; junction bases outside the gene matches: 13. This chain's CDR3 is CASGRTSGEGGTGELFF. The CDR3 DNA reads TGTGCCAGTGGGAGGACTAGCGGAGAAGGGGGCACCGGGGAGCTGTTTTTT.

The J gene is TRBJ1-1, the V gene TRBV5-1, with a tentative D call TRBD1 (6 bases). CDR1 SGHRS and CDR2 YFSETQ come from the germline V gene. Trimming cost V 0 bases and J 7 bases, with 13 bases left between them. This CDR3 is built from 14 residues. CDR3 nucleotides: TGCGCCAGCAGCTTGGTGGGGGCCCGGAGTGAAGCTTTCTTT. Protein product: CASSLVGARSEAFF.

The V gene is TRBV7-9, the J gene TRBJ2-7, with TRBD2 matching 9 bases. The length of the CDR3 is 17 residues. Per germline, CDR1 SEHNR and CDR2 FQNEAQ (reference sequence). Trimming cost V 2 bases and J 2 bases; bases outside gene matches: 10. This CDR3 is CASSLSGLAKHPYEQYF. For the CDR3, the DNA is TGTGCCAGCAGCTTATCAGGACTAGCGAAACATCCCTACGAGCAGTACTTC.

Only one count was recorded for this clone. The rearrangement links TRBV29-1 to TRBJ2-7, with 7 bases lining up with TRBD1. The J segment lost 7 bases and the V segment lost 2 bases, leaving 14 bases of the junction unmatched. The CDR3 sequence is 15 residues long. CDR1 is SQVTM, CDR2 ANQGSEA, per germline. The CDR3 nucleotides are TGCAGCGTTGAACACAGGGGATCCGGAGTGGGAGAGCAGTACTTC. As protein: CSVEHRGSGVGEQYF.

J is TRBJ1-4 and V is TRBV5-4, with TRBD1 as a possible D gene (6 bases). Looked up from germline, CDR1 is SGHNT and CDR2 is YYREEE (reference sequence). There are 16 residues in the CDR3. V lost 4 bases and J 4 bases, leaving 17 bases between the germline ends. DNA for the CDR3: TGTGCCAGCAGCGTCGGGGGGCCAGCCGATAATGAAAAACTGTTTTTT. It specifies CASSVGGPADNEKLFF.

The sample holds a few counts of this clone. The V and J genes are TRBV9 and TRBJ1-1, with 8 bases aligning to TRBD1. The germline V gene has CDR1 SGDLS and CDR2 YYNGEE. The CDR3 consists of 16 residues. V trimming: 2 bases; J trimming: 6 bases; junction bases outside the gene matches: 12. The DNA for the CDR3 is TGTGCCAGCAGCGTTGGACAGGGCTTGACTTACGCTGAAGCTTTCTTT. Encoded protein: CASSVGQGLTYAEAFF.

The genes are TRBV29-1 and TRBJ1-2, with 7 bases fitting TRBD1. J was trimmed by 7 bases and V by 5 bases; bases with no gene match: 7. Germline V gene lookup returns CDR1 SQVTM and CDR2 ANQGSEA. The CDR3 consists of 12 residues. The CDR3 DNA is TGCAGCGTTACAAAGGGGGCGCTTGGCTACACCTTC. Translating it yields CSVTKGALGYTF.

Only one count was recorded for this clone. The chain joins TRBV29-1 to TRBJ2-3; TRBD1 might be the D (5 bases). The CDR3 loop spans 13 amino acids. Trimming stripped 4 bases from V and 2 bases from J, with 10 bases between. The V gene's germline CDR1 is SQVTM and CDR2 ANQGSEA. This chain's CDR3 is CSVAQGLTDTQYF. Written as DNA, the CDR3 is TGCAGCGTTGCGCAGGGCCTCACAGATACGCAGTATTTT.

CDR3 amino acids: CAWSITVNTEAFF. CDR3 DNA sequence: TGTGCCTGGAGTATTACAGTGAACACTGAAGCTTTCTTT. The rearrangement uses TRBV30 and TRBJ1-1; no reliable D call. This CDR3 region has 13 residues. Between the trimmed V and J ends, which lost 2 bases and 0 bases, there was a span of 7 bases. The germline V gene encodes CDR1 GTSNPN and CDR2 SVGIG (reference sequence).

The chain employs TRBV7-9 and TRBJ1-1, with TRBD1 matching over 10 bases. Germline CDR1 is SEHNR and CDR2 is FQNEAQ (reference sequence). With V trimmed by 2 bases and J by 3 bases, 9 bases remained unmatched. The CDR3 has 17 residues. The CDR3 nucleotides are TGTGCCAGCAGCTTACCCCGGGACAGGGGAGAGGACACTGAAGCTTTCTTT. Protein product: CASSLPRDRGEDTEAFF.

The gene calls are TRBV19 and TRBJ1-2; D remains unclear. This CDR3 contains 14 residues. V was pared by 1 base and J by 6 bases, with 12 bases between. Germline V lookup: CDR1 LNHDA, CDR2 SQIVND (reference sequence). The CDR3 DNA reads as TGTGCCAGTAGTATAGGAGGGATGGACCATGGCTACACCTTC. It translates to CASSIGGMDHGYTF.

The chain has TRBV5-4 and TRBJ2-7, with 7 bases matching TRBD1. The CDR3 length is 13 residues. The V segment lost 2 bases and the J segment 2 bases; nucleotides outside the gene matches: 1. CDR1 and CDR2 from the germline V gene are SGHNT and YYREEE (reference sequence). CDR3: CASSFGTAYEQYF. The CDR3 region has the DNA TGTGCCAGCAGCTTCGGGACAGCCTACGAGCAGTACTTC.

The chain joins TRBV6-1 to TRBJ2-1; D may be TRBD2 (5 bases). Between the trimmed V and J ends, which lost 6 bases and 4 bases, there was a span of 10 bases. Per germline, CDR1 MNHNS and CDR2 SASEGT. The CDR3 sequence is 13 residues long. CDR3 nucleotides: TGTGCCAGCAGAGCGGACGAGTACAATGAGCAGTTCTTC. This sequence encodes CASRADEYNEQFF.

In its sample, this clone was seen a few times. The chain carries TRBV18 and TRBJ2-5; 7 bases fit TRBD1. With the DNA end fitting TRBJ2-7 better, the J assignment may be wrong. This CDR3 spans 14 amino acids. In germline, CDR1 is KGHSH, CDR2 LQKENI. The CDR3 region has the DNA TGTGCCAGCTCCCGGACTCTCCAGGGGGACGAGCAGTACTTC. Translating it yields CASSRTLQGDEQYF.